This T cell receptor beta chain was recovered during a study of T cells expressing NK-cell markers. Study as a whole: Within the sequenced cohort of eight donors, seven exhibited HCMV seropositivity and one was seronegative.

The CDR3 has 15 residues. Germline V lookup: CDR1 SEHNR, CDR2 FQNEAQ (reference sequence). The study's findings and limits: Researchers report these clonotypes also headed the CD3+CD56-NKG2C+ fraction in a handful of donors.

On this clonotype: Its antigen remains unidentified.

UMI-tagged 5'RACE template switching yielded the TCR beta cDNA. TCRdb re-called the 5' RACE reads; every CDR3 protein appears as one record, without DNA. Its clone listing holds a few hundred thousand distinct CDR3 sequences. Sequenced input: blood T cells: a sorted CD56 or NKG2C T cell subset, CD4+ or CD8+ T cells, or bulk PBMC T cells (not recorded which). J is TRBJ2-2 and V is TRBV7-9; TCRdb names TRBD2, which stays unverified in the absence of DNA. The origin of this receptor is a man aged 18-75 years in good health. CDR3 sequence reads: CASSRLAGYTGELFF.